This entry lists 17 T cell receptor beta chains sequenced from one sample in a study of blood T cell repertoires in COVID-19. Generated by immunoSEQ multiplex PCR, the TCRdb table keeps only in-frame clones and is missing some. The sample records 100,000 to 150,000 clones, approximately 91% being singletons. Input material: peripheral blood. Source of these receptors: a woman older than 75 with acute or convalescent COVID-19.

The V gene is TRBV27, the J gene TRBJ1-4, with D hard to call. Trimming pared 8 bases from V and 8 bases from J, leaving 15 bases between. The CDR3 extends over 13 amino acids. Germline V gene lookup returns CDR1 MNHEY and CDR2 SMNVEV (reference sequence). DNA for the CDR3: TGTGCCAGCCGGGGAGGGTTGAGAGAAAAACTGTTTTTT. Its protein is CASRGGLREKLFF.

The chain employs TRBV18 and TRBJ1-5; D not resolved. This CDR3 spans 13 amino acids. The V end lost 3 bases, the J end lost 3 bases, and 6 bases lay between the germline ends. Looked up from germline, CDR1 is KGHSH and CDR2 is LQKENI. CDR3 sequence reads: CASSPQSNQPQHF. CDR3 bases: TGTGCCAGCTCACCCCAGTCCAATCAGCCCCAGCATTTT. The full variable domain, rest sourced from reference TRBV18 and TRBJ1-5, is NAGVMQNPRHLVRRRGQEARLRCSPMKGHSHVYWYRQLPEEGLKFMVYLQKENIIDESGMPKERFSAEFPKEGPSILRIQQVVRGDSAAYFCASSPQSNQPQHFGDGTRLSIL.

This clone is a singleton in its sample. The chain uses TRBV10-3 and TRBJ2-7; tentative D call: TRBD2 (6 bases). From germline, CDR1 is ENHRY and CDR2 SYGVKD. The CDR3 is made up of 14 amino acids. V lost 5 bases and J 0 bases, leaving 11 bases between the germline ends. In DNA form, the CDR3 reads TGTGCCATCAGTACCGGGACTGACTCCTACGAGCAGTACTTC. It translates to CAISTGTDSYEQYF.

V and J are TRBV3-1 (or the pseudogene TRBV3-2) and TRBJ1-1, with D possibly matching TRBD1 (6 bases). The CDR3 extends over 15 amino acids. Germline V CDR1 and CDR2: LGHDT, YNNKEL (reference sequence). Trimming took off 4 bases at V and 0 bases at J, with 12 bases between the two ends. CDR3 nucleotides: TGTGCCAGCAGCCCGATAGGACAGATGAACACTGAAGCTTTCTTT. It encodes CASSPIGQMNTEAFF.

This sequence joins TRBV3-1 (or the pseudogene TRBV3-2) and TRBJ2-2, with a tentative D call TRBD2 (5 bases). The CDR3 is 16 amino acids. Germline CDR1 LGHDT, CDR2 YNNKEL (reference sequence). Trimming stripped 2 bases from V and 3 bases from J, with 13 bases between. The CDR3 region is CASSQYGLRDTGELFF. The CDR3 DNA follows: TGTGCCAGCAGCCAATACGGGTTGCGGGACACCGGGGAGCTGTTTTTT.

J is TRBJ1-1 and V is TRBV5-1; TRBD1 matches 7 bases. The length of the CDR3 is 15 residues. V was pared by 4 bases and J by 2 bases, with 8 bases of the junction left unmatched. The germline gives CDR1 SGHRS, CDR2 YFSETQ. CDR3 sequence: CASSPEGQLNTEAFF. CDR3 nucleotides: TGCGCCAGCAGCCCGGAGGGACAGCTAAACACTGAAGCTTTCTTT.

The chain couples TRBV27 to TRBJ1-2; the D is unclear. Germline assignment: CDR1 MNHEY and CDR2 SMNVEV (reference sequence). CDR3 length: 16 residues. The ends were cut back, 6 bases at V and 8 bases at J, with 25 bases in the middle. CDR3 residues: CASRVSGSSPISGYTF. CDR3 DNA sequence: TGTGCCAGCAGGGTCTCGGGGAGTAGCCCTATAAGCGGCTACACCTTC.

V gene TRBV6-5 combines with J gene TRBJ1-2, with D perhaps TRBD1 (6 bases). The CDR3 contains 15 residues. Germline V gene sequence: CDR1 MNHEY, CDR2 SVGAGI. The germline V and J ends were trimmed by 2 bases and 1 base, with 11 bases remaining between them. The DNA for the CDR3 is TGTGCCAGCAGTTACGAGGCAGGGGTTAACTATGGCTACACCTTC. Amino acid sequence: CASSYEAGVNYGYTF.

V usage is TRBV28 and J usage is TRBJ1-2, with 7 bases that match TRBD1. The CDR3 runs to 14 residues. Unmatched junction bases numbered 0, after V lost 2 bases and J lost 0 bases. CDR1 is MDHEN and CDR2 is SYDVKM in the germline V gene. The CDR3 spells CASSLGTANYGYTF. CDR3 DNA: TGTGCCAGCAGTTTAGGGACAGCTAACTATGGCTACACCTTC.

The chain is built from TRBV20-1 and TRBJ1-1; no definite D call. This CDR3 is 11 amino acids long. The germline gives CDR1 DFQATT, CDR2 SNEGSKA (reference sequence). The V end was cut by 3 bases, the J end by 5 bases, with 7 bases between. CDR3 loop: CSARRETEAFF. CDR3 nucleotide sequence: TGCAGTGCTAGGAGGGAGACTGAAGCTTTCTTT.

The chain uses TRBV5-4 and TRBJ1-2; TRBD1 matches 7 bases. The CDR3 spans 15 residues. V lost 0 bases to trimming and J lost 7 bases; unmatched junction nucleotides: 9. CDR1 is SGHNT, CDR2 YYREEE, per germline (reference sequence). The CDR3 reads CASSLGDTGESGYTF. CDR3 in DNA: TGTGCCAGCAGCTTGGGGGATACAGGGGAAAGTGGCTACACCTTC.

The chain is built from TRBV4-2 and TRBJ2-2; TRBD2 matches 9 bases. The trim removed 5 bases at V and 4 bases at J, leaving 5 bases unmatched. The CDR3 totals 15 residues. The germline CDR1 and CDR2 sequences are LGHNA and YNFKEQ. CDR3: CASSFRGGATGELFF. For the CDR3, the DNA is TGTGCCAGCAGCTTCCGCGGGGGGGCCACCGGGGAGCTGTTTTTT.

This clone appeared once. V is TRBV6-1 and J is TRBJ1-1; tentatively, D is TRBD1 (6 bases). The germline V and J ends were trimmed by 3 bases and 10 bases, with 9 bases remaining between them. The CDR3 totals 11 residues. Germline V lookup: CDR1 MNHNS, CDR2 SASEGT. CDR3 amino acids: CASSERGGAFF. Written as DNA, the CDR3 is TGTGCCAGCAGTGAGAGGGGGGGAGCTTTCTTT.

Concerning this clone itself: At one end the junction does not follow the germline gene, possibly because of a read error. The CDR3: CASSLGTGSGNTIYF. CDR3 nucleotides: TGTGCTAGCAGCTTGGGGACAGGGTCTGGAAACACCATATATTTT. V gene TRBV7-7 combines with J gene TRBJ1-3; 9 positions match TRBD1. This CDR3 spans 15 amino acids. Germline values: CDR1 SSHAT, CDR2 FNYEAQ (reference sequence).

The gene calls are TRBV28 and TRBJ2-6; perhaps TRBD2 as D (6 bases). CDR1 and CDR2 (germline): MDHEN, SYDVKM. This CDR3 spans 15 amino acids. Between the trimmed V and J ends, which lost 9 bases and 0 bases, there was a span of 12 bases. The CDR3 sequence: CASTSPSSGANVLTF. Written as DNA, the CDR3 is TGTGCCAGTACTAGCCCTAGCTCTGGGGCCAACGTCCTGACTTTC.

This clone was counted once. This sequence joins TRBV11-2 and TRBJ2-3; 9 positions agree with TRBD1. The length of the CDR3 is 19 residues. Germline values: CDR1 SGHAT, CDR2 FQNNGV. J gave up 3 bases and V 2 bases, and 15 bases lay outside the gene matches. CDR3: CASSLLVWVRDRETDTQYF. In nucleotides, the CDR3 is TGTGCCAGCAGCTTATTGGTGTGGGTAAGGGACAGGGAAACAGATACGCAGTATTTT.

The CDR3 nucleotides are TGTGCCAGCAGCTGGGGACAGGGCAGCACCGGGGAGCTGTTTTTT. It translates to CASSWGQGSTGELFF. This chain joins TRBV5-4 and TRBJ2-2; TRBD1 aligns across 9 bases. The germline V gene has CDR1 SGHNT and CDR2 YYREEE (reference sequence). V was clipped by 3 bases and J by 4 bases; unmatched bases: 4. The length of the CDR3 is 15 residues.